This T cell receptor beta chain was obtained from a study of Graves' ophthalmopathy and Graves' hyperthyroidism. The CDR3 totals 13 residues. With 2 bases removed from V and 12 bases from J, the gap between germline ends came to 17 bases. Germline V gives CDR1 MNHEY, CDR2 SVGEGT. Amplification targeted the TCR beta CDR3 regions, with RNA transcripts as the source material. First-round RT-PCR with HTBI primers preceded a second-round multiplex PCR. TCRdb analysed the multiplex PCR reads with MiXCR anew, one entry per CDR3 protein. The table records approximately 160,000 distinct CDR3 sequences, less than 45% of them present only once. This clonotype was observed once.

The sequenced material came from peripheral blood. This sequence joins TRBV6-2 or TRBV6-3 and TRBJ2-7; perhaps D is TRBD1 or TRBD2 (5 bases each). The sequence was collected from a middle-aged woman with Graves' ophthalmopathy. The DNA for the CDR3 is TGTGCCAGCAGTTACGCCGGGACCGGCAAGCCGTACTTC. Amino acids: CASSYAGTGKPYF.